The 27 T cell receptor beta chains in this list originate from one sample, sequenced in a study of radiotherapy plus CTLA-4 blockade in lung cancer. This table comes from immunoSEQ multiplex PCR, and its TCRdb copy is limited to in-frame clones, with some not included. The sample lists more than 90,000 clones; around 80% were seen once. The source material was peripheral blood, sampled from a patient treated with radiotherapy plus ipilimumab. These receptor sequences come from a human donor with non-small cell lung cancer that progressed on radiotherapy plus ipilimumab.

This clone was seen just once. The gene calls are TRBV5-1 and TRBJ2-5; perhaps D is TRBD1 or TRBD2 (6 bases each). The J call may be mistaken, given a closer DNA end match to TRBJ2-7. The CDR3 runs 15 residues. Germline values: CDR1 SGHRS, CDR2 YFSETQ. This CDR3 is CASSLSTVRGDEQYF. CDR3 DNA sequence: TGCGCCAGCAGCTTGTCCACGGTGAGGGGGGACGAGCAGTACTTC.

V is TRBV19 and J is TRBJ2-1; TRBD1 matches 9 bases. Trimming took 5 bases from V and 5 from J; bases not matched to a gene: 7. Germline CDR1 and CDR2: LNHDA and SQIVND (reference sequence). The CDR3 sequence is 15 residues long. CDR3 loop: CASSLQGAKNNEQFF. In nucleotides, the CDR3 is TGTGCCAGTAGTCTACAGGGGGCCAAAAACAATGAGCAGTTCTTC.

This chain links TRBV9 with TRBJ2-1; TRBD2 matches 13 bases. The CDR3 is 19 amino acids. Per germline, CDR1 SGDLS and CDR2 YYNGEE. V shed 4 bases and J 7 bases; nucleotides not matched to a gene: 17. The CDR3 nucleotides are TGTGCCAGCAGCCCCGGAACTAGCGGGAGGGCCAGTGGGGGGAATGAGCAGTTCTTC. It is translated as CASSPGTSGRASGGNEQFF.

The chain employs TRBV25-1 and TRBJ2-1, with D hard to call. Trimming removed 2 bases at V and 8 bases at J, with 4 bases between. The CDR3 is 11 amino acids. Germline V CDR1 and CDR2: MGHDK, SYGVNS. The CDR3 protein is CASSEGYEQFF. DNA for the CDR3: TGTGCCAGCAGTGAAGGGTATGAGCAGTTCTTC.

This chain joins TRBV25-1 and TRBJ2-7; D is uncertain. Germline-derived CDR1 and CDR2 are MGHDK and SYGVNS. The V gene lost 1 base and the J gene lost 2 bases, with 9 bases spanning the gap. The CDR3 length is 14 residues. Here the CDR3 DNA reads TGTGCCAGCAGTGAATCAAGGGTAGCCTACGAGCAGTACTTC. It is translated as CASSESRVAYEQYF.

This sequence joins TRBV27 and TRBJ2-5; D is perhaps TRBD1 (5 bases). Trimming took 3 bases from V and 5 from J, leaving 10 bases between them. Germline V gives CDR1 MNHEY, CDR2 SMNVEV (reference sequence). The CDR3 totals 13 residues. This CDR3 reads CASSFVGRETQYF. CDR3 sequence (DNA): TGTGCCAGCAGTTTTGTGGGGCGGGAGACCCAGTACTTC.

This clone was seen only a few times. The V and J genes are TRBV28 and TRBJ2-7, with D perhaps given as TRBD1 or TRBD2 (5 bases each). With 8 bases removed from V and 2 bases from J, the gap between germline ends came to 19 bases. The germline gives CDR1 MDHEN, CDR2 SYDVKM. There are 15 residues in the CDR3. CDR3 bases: TGTGCCAGCCATGAAGACCGGGACCTCGCCTACGAGCAGTACTTC. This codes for CASHEDRDLAYEQYF.

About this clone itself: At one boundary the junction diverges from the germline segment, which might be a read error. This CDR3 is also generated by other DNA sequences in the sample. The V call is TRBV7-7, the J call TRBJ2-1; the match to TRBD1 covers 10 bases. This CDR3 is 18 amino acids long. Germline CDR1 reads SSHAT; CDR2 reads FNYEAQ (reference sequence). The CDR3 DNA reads TGTGCTAGCAGCTTAACAGGTCTTGGGACAGGGGTGAGCAATGAGCAGTTCTTC. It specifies CASSLTGLGTGVSNEQFF.

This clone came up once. CDR3 DNA: TGTGCCAGCAAACTGACAGGGGTCGATCAGCCCCAGCATTTT. It specifies CASKLTGVDQPQHF. The rearrangement uses TRBV6-4 and TRBJ1-5, with 8 nucleotides matching TRBD1. CDR1 and CDR2 (germline): MRHNA, SNTAGT. Unmatched junction bases numbered 7, after V lost 7 bases and J lost 5 bases. This CDR3 contains 14 residues.

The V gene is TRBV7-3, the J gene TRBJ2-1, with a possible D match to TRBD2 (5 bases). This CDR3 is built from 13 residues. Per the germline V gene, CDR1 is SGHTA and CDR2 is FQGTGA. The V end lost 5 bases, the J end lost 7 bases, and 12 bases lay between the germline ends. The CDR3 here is CASSPTGLNEQFF. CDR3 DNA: TGTGCCAGCAGCCCCACGGGATTGAATGAGCAGTTCTTC.

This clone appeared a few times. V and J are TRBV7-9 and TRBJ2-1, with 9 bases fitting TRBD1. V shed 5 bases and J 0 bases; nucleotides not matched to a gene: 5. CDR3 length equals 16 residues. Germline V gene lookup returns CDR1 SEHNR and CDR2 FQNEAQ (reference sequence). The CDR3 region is CASSHHRGHSYNEQFF. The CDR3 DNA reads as TGTGCCAGCAGCCACCACAGGGGGCACTCCTACAATGAGCAGTTCTTC. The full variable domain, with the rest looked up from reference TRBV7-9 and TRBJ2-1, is DTGVSQNPRHKITKRGQNVTFRCDPISEHNRLYWYRQTLGQGPEFLTYFQNEAQLEKSRLLSDRFSAERPKGSFSTLEIQRTEQGDSAMYLCASSHHRGHSYNEQFFGPGTRLTVL.

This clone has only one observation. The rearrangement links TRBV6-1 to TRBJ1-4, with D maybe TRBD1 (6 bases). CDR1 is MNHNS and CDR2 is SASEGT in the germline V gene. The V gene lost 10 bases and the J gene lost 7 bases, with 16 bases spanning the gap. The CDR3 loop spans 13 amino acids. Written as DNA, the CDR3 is TGTGCCATCAAAAACAGGGTTAGTGAAAAACTGTTTTTT. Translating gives CAIKNRVSEKLFF.

CDR3 in amino acids: CASSYAVYNEQFF. The CDR3 nucleotides read TGTGCCAGCAGTTACGCAGTATACAATGAGCAGTTCTTC. The gene calls are TRBV6-6 and TRBJ2-1; D is unclear. Deletions cut 2 bases from V and 4 bases from J, with 6 bases between. The CDR3 runs to 13 residues. CDR1 is MNHNY, CDR2 SVGAGI, per germline (reference sequence).

The CDR3 here is CASSLGTGGWETQYF. CDR3 sequence (DNA): TGTGCCAGCAGCCTCGGGACAGGGGGCTGGGAGACCCAGTACTTC. The V call is TRBV14, the J call TRBJ2-5, with 12 bases identical to TRBD1. The trim removed 4 bases at V and 5 bases at J, leaving 5 bases unmatched. This CDR3 spans 15 amino acids. Germline CDR1 is SGHDN and CDR2 is FVKESK.

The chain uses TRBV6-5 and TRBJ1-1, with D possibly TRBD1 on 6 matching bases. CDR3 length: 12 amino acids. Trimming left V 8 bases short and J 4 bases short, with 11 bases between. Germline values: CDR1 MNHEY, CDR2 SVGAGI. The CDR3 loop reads CASGRGSTEAFF. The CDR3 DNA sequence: TGTGCCAGCGGCAGGGGTAGCACTGAAGCTTTCTTT.

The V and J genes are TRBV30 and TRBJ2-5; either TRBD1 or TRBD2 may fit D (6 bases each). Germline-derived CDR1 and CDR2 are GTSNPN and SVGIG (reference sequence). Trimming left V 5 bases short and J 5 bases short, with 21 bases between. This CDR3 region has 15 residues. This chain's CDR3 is CAWAEGVFQGETQYF. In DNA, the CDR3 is TGTGCCTGGGCGGAGGGAGTTTTTCAGGGGGAGACCCAGTACTTC.

The CDR3 DNA reads TGCGCCAGCAGCCAGGGAGACAGTAACTATGGCTACACCTTC. Residues: CASSQGDSNYGYTF. The chain employs TRBV4-1 and TRBJ1-2; D is perhaps TRBD1 (5 bases). The CDR3 loop spans 14 amino acids. V lost 3 bases and J 1 base, leaving 9 bases between the germline ends. The germline V gene has CDR1 MGHRA and CDR2 YSYEKL.

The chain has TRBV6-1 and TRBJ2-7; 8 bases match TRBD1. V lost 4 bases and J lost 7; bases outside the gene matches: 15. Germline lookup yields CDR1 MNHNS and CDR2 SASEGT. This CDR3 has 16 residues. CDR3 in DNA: TGTGCCAGCAGTGGATCCGGGACAGGTCGGGGTCGAGAGCAGTACTTC. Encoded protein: CASSGSGTGRGREQYF.

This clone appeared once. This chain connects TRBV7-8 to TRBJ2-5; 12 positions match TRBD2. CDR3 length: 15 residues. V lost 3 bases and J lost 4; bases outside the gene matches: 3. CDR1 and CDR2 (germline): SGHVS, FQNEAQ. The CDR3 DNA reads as TGTGCCAGCAGCTTCCCACTAGCGGGAGGAGAGACCCAGTACTTC. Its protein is CASSFPLAGGETQYF.

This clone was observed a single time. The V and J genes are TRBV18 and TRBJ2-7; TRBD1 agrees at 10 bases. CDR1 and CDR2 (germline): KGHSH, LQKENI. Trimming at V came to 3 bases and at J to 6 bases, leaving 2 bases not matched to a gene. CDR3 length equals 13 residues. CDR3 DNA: TGTGCCAGCTCACCGACAGGGGGCGGCGAGCAGTACTTC. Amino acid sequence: CASSPTGGGEQYF.

This chain's CDR3 is CASSLRGALRTGELFF. In nucleotides, the CDR3 is TGTGCCAGCAGTTTACGGGGGGCCCTTCGGACCGGGGAGCTGTTTTTT. The chain couples TRBV27 to TRBJ2-2, with D possibly matching TRBD2 (7 bases). The CDR3 runs to 16 residues. Germline CDR1 reads MNHEY; CDR2 reads SMNVEV (reference sequence). V was cut by 2 bases and J by 5 bases, with 15 bases left in between.

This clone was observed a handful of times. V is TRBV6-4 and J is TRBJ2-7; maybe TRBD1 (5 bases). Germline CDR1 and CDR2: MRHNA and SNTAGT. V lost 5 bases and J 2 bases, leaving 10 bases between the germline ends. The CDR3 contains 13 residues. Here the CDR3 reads CASSSPGTYEQYV. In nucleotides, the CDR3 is TGTGCCAGCAGTTCGCCAGGGACCTACGAGCAGTACGTC.

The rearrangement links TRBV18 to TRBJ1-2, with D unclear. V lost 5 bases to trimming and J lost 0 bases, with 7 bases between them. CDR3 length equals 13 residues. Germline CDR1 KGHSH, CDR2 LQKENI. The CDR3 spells CASSEQSNYGYTF. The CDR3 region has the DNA TGTGCCAGCTCAGAACAGTCTAACTATGGCTACACCTTC.

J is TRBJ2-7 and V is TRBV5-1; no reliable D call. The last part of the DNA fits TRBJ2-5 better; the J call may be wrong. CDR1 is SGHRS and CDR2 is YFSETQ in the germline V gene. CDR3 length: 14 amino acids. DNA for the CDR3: TGCGCCAGCAGCTTGGGCCAGCCCCAAGAGACCCAGTACTTC. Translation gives CASSLGQPQETQYF.

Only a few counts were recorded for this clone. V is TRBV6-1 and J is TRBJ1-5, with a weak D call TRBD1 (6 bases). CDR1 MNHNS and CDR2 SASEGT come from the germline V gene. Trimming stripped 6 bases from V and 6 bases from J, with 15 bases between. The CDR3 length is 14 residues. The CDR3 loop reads CASRAGARTQPQHF. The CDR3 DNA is TGTGCCAGCAGGGCAGGGGCGCGGACTCAGCCCCAGCATTTT.

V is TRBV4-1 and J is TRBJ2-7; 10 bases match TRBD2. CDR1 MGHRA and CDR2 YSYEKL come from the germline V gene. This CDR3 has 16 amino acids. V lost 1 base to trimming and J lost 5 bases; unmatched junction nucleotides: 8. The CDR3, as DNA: TGCGCCAGCAGCCAAGCTTTTAGCGGGAGGCTCGACGAGCAGTACTTC. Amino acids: CASSQAFSGRLDEQYF.

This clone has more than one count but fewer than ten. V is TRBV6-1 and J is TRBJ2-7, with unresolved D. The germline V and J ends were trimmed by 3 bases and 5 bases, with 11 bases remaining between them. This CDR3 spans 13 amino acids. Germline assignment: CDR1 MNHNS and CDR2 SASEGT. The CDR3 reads CASSDEARHEQYV. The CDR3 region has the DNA TGTGCCAGCAGTGACGAGGCGAGGCACGAGCAGTACGTC.